This T cell receptor beta chain stems from a study of cytomegalovirus exposure and HLA in healthy donors. Overall study context: The 110 or so validation repertoires used the same platform as the 666 first-cohort repertoires, a later analysis reported.

Only in-frame clones appear in the TCRdb table, and some are missing; sequencing was by immunoSEQ multiplex PCR. The repertoire holds 82,000 or so clones, 85% to 95% seen once, with about 0.61% in the top ten. Germline V gene sequence: CDR1 SEHNR, CDR2 FQNEAQ (reference sequence). V was trimmed by 5 bases and J by 7 bases, leaving 17 bases between them. The CDR3 runs to 15 residues. The rearrangement joins TRBV7-9 to TRBJ1-4; D gene unclear. This TCR was recovered from a young man in good health and CMV-seronegative. The sequencing sample was made of PBMCs. CDR3 coding DNA: TGTGCCAGCAGCCCCCCACGGTACCACCCTGAAAAACTGTTTTTT. It is translated as CASSPPRYHPEKLFF.